This T cell receptor (beta chain) originates from a study of siplizumab effects on memory and regulatory T cells. Overall study findings and caveats: Sequences below about 10^-5 frequency were poorly captured. As a result, only a minor fraction of alloreactive clones mapped to unstimulated subsets. Only a minority of proliferating CD4+ or CD8+ clones had an assignable naive or memory phenotype, with roughly 75-95% lacking one.

V was clipped by 1 base and J by 3 bases; unmatched bases: 2. Germline V gene lookup returns CDR1 KGHSH and CDR2 LQKENI. The CDR3 contains 14 residues. This clone was recorded once. What it binds is unknown. Clones were read by immunoSEQ multiplex PCR, and TCRdb kept only the in-frame ones, dropping some. The repertoire includes some 87,000 clones, about 90% of them detected once, and 15% sits in the top ten. V is TRBV18 and J is TRBJ1-1, with 7 bases fitting TRBD1. Source material: CD4+ T cells sorted from blood. This clonotype was sampled from a human donor in good health. The CDR3 loop is CASSPLRGDTEAFF. Written as DNA, the CDR3 is TGTGCCAGCTCACCACTCAGGGGGGACACTGAAGCTTTCTTT.